This passage covers 21 T cell receptor beta chains from one sample sequenced in a study. Using its own MiXCR run on the 5' RACE reads, TCRdb lists one record per CDR3 protein. The sample records some 62,000 distinct CDR3 sequences, roughly 23% being singletons. Material: memory CD4+ T cells sorted from a lymph node. Subset here: memory CD4+ T cells, CD4+CD45RO+CD25-. These TCRs come from a female donor with breast cancer.

In the case of this clonotype: A much bigger clone sits one base away, suggesting this may be a read error. The V and J genes are TRBV6-2 or TRBV6-3 and TRBJ1-2, with 7 nucleotides matching TRBD1. The CDR3 is 13 residues long. Germline CDR1 is MNHEY and CDR2 is SVGEGT. The CDR3 DNA reads as TGTGCCAGCAGCGACCGCACAGGGGACGGCTACGCCTTC. Its protein product is CASSDRTGDGYAF.

J is TRBJ2-5 and V is TRBV7-6, with no clear D. There are 14 residues in the CDR3. Germline V lookup: CDR1 SGHVS, CDR2 FNYEAQ. V gave up 2 bases and J gave up 1 base, with 8 bases separating them. Here the CDR3 reads CASSLSSAQETQYF. CDR3 bases: TGTGCCAGCAGCTTATCGTCAGCCCAAGAGACCCAGTACTTC. Combining the CDR3 with reference TRBV7-6 and TRBJ2-5 gives the whole variable domain GAGVSQSPRYKVTKRGQDVALRCDPISGHVSLYWYRQALGQGPEFLTYFNYEAQQDKSGLPNDRFSAERPEGSISTLTIQRTEQRDSAMYRCASSLSSAQETQYFGPGTRLLVL.

This clonotype was recorded at least ten times. This rearrangement joins TRBV20-1 to TRBJ1-1; D ambiguous. V gave up 6 bases and J gave up 0 bases, with 11 bases separating them. Germline loops: CDR1 DFQATT, CDR2 SNEGSKA (reference sequence). The CDR3 runs to 13 residues. The CDR3 reads CSARGRVNTEAFF. For the CDR3, the DNA is TGCAGTGCCCGAGGGCGCGTGAACACTGAAGCTTTCTTT.

This clonotype turned up a few times. The DNA of the CDR3 is TGTGCCAGCAGTTTAATGTCTGGGCTTGGCACTGAAGCTTTCTTT. This codes for CASSLMSGLGTEAFF. V gene TRBV28 combines with J gene TRBJ1-1; D unresolved. Germline V gene sequence: CDR1 MDHEN, CDR2 SYDVKM. V lost 2 bases, J lost 4 bases, and 14 bases lay in between. The CDR3 runs to 15 residues.

The chain has TRBV20-1 and TRBJ2-7, with D possibly matching TRBD1 (6 bases). CDR1 is DFQATT and CDR2 is SNEGSKA in the germline V gene (reference sequence). Trimming removed 4 bases from V and 0 bases from J, with 13 bases in between. The CDR3 contains 14 residues. CDR3 sequence: CSATSGTSSYEQYF. The CDR3 DNA sequence: TGCAGTGCTACTTCCGGGACAAGCTCCTACGAGCAGTACTTC.

The genes are TRBV7-2 and TRBJ2-5; TRBD2 might be the D (6 bases). V gave up 8 bases and J gave up 5 bases, with 15 bases separating them. Germline CDR1 reads SGHTA; CDR2 reads FQGNSA. The CDR3 is 13 residues long. CDR3 nucleotide sequence: TGTGCCAGCTCAAGGAGGGCGGGCGAGACCCAGTACTTC. Protein sequence: CASSRRAGETQYF.

This clonotype was observed many times. The chain recombines TRBV20-1 with TRBJ1-5, with a possible D match to TRBD1 (6 bases). Trimming pared 3 bases from V and 4 bases from J, leaving 13 bases between. Germline V gene sequence: CDR1 DFQATT, CDR2 SNEGSKA (reference sequence). This CDR3 is 14 amino acids long. The CDR3: CSARGHSVNQPQHF. Here the CDR3 DNA reads TGCAGTGCTAGGGGACATTCGGTTAATCAGCCCCAGCATTTT.

This clonotype was recorded only once. This may be a read error: a much more frequent sequence differs by one nucleotide. The chain combines TRBV7-8 with TRBJ2-5; 12 bases align to TRBD2. This CDR3 contains 17 residues. Germline CDR1 and CDR2: SGHVS and FQNEAQ. The CDR3 DNA is TGTGCCGGCAGCCCACCACCCCTAGCGGGGGGGCCACCGACCCAGTACTTC. Encoded protein: CAGSPPPLAGGPPTQYF.

This clonotype appeared many times. The chain employs TRBV7-2 and TRBJ1-1, with D hard to call. V lost 2 bases and J 9 bases, leaving 10 bases between the germline ends. The CDR3 sequence is 12 residues long. Per the germline V gene, CDR1 is SGHTA and CDR2 is FQGNSA. The DNA for the CDR3 is TGTGCCAGCAGCTTATTCGACGGGAAAGCTTTCTTT. Translating it yields CASSLFDGKAFF.

This chain uses TRBV30 with TRBJ1-5; the D gene is possibly TRBD1 (5 bases). Trimming stripped 0 bases from V and 2 bases from J, with 5 bases between. CDR1 and CDR2 (germline): GTSNPN, SVGIG (reference sequence). This CDR3 comprises 13 residues. CDR3 region: CAWSVQGNQPQHF. In nucleotides, the CDR3 is TGTGCCTGGAGTGTACAGGGCAATCAGCCCCAGCATTTT.

The table lists this clonotype with many counts. CDR3 bases: TGTGCCAGCAGCTCCGGACTAGCGACAGATACGCAGTATTTT. Translating gives CASSSGLATDTQYF. The chain employs TRBV7-2 and TRBJ2-3; 9 nucleotides align to TRBD2. There are 14 residues in the CDR3. With 4 bases clipped from V and 3 bases from J, the junction kept 2 bases outside the gene matches. CDR1 is SGHTA and CDR2 is FQGNSA in the germline V gene. The whole variable domain, remainder taken from reference TRBV7-2 and TRBJ2-3, is GAGVSQSPSNKVTEKGKDVELRCDPISGHTALYWYRQSLGQGLEFLIYFQGNSAPDKSGLPSDRFSAERTGGSVSTLTIQRTQQEDSAVYLCASSSGLATDTQYFGPGTRLTVL.

A single count supports this clonotype. The DNA for the CDR3 is TGTGCCAGCAGTTACTCGGGCGGGCCTTCCTACGAGCAGTACTTC. It codes for CASSYSGGPSYEQYF. The chain uses TRBV6-5 and TRBJ2-7; tentatively, D is TRBD2 (5 bases). The length of the CDR3 is 15 residues. The germline V gene has CDR1 MNHEY and CDR2 SVGAGI. V was clipped by 0 bases and J by 1 base, with 10 bases between them.

This clonotype appeared a few times. The chain is built from TRBV5-1 and TRBJ2-7; D possibly uses TRBD1 or TRBD2 (6 bases each). The CDR3 consists of 15 residues. Between the trimmed V and J ends, which lost 7 bases and 0 bases, there was a span of 17 bases. Germline lookup yields CDR1 SGHRS and CDR2 YFSETQ. CDR3 amino acids: CASRVGGGYSYEQYF. In DNA form, the CDR3 reads TGCGCCAGCCGGGTGGGGGGCGGATACTCCTACGAGCAGTACTTC.

As regards this clonotype: Likely a read error: the CDR3 ends without its conserved phenylalanine or tryptophan. The genes are TRBV11-2 and TRBJ2-5; D is ambiguous. There are 12 residues in the CDR3. The V gene's germline CDR1 is SGHAT and CDR2 FQNNGV. V lost 5 bases and J lost 6, with 10 bases in between. For the CDR3, the DNA is TGTGCCAGCAGCCACACAGAAAAGACCCAGTACTAC. It translates to CASSHTEKTQYY.

The chain recombines TRBV5-6 with TRBJ1-2, with D perhaps matching TRBD1 (6 bases). The V gene's germline CDR1 is SGHDT and CDR2 YYEEEE. The V and J ends lost 4 bases and 4 bases respectively, with 23 bases between them. The length of the CDR3 is 17 residues. CDR3: CASSPNPGHLLSYGYTF. The CDR3 DNA follows: TGTGCCAGCAGCCCCAACCCGGGACATCTCTTAAGCTATGGCTACACCTTC. Supplemented by reference TRBV5-6 and TRBJ1-2, the full variable domain reads DAGVTQSPTHLIKTRGQQVTLRCSPKSGHDTVSWYQQALGQGPQFIFQYYEEEERQRGNFPDRFSGHQFPNYSSELNVNALLLGDSALYLCASSPNPGHLLSYGYTFGSGTRLTVV.

Ten or more counts support this clonotype. The CDR3 DNA is TGCGCCAGCAGCCCAGGGGGGGTTGCCGAGCAGTACTTC. Encoded protein: CASSPGGVAEQYF. The V gene is TRBV5-1, the J gene TRBJ2-7, with D perhaps TRBD1 or TRBD2 (7 bases each). The CDR3 consists of 13 residues. CDR1 is SGHRS, CDR2 YFSETQ, per germline. Trimming removed 4 bases at V and 6 bases at J, with 14 bases between.

This chain joins TRBV6-6 and TRBJ1-1; D remains ambiguous. Per germline, CDR1 MNHNY and CDR2 SVGAGI (reference sequence). The CDR3 is 16 residues long. V lost 5 bases and J lost 1, with 17 bases in between. The CDR3 sequence: CASSPMGSATNTEAFF. The CDR3 nucleotides read TGTGCCAGCAGTCCCATGGGGTCCGCCACGAACACTGAAGCTTTCTTT.

V and J are TRBV6-1 and TRBJ2-7; a possible D gene is TRBD1 (5 bases). This CDR3 is 13 amino acids long. Germline V gives CDR1 MNHNS, CDR2 SASEGT. Trimming stripped 3 bases from V and 7 bases from J, with 13 bases between. The CDR3 region has the DNA TGTGCCAGCAGTGATCACGCAGGGAAGGAGCAGTACTTC. It encodes CASSDHAGKEQYF.

This clonotype has ten or more counts. This chain uses TRBV27 with TRBJ1-1; D remains ambiguous. V was pared by 5 bases and J by 4 bases, with 11 bases between. CDR1 is MNHEY and CDR2 is SMNVEV in the germline V gene (reference sequence). The CDR3 covers 13 residues. CDR3 coding DNA: TGTGCCAGCAGTCCACTTATCGGCACTGAAGCTTTCTTT. Protein sequence: CASSPLIGTEAFF.

This clonotype was seen only a few times. V usage is TRBV7-2 and J usage is TRBJ1-1; D might be TRBD1 (6 bases). V gave up 6 bases and J gave up 6 bases, with 14 bases separating them. The CDR3 sequence is 13 residues long. From germline, CDR1 is SGHTA and CDR2 FQGNSA. The DNA of the CDR3 is TGTGCCAGCAGGCTCGGGGGCAGGGCTGAAGCTTTCTTT. Translating it yields CASRLGGRAEAFF.

This chain connects TRBV5-6 to TRBJ1-1, with a tentative D call TRBD1 (5 bases). CDR3 length equals 15 residues. The germline V and J ends were trimmed by 0 bases and 1 base, with 10 bases remaining between them. From germline, CDR1 is SGHDT and CDR2 YYEEEE. In nucleotides, the CDR3 is TGTGCCAGCAGCTTGGACCCAGGGCGGAACACTGAAGCTTTCTTT. Protein sequence: CASSLDPGRNTEAFF.